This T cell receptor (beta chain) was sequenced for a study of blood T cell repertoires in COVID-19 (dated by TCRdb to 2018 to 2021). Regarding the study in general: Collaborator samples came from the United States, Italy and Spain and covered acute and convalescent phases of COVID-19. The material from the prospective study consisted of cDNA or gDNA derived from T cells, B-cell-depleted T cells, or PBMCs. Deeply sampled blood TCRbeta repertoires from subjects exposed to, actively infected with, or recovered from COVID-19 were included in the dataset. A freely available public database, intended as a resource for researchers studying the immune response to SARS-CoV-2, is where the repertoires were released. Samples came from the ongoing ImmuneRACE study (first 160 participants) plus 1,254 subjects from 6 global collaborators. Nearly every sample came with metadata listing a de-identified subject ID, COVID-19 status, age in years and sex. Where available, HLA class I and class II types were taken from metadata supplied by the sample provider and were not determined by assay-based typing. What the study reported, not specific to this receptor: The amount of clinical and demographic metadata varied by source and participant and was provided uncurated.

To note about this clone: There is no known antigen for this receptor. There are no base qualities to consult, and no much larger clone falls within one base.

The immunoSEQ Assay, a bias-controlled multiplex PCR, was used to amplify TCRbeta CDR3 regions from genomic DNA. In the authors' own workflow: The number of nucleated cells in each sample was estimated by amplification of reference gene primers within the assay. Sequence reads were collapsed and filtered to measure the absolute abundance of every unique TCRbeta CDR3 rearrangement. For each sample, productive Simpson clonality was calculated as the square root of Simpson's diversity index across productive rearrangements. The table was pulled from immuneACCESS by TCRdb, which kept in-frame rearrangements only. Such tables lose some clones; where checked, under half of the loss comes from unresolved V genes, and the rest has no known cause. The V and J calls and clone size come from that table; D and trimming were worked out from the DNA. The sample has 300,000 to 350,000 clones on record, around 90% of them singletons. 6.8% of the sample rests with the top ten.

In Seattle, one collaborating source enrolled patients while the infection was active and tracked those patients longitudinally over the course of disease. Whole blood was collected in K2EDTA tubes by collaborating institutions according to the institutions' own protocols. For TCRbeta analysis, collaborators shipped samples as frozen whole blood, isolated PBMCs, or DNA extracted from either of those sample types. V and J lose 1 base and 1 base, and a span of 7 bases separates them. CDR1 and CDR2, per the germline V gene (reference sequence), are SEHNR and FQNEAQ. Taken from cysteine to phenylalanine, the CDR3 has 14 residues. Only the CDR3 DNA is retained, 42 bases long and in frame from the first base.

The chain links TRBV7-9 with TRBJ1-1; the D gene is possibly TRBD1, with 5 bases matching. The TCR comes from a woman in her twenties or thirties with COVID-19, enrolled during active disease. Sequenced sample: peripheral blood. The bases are TGTGCCAGCAGCTTAGGAGGACAGAACACTGAAGCTTTCTTT. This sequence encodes CASSLGGQNTEAFF. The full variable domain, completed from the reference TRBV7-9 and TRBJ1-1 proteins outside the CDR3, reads DTGVSQNPRHKITKRGQNVTFRCDPISEHNRLYWYRQTLGQGPEFLTYFQNEAQLEKSRLLSDRFSAERPKGSFSTLEIQRTEQGDSAMYLCASSLGGQNTEAFFGQGTRLTVV.